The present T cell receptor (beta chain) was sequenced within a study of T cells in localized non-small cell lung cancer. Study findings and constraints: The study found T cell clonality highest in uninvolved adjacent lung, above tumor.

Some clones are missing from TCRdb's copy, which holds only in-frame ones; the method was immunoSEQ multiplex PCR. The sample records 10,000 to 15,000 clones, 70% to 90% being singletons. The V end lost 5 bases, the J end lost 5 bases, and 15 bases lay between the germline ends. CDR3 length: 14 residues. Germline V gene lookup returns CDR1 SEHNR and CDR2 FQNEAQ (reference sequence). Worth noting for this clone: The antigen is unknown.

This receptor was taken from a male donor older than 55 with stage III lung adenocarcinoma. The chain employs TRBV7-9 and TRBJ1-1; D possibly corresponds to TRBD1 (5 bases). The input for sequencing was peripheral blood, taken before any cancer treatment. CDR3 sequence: CASSPRGSETEAFF. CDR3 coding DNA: TGTGCCAGCAGCCCCCGGGGGTCAGAAACTGAAGCTTTCTTT.